These 30 T cell receptor beta chains originate from one sample sequenced in a study of T cells in Graves' hyperthyroidism and ophthalmopathy. Amplification of TCR beta CDR3 regions used RNA as the template. The HTBI primer set was used in a first-round RT-PCR of the TCR CDR3. TCRdb passed the multiplex PCR reads through MiXCR, listing each CDR3 protein once. Here the sample spans a few hundred thousand distinct CDR3 sequences, about 45% being singletons. Sequences were obtained from peripheral blood or thyroid tissue (not recorded which). The origin of the receptors is a woman in her late teens or twenties with Graves' hyperthyroidism.

This chain links TRBV29-1 with TRBJ2-3; D may be TRBD2 (6 bases). The V end was cut by 3 bases, the J end by 4 bases, with 11 bases between. The germline gives CDR1 SQVTM, CDR2 ANQGSEA. There are 13 residues in the CDR3. The CDR3 is CSVDPGAADTQYF. CDR3 coding DNA: TGCAGCGTTGATCCGGGAGCGGCAGATACGCAGTATTTT.

This clonotype showed up just once. A read error may explain this, as a much larger clone is one base away. The CDR3 region is CASSVEAGGNEKLVF. CDR3 coding DNA: TGTGCCAGCAGCGTAGAAGCTGGGGGAAATGAAAAACTGGTTTTT. The genes are TRBV9 and TRBJ1-4, with D maybe TRBD1 (5 bases). Looked up from germline, CDR1 is SGDLS and CDR2 is YYNGEE. CDR3 length equals 15 residues.

At least ten counts were recorded for this clonotype. The chain employs TRBV7-9 and TRBJ1-2; D is unclear. Germline CDR1 and CDR2: SEHNR and FQNEAQ (reference sequence). This CDR3 comprises 15 residues. V lost 5 bases, J lost 4 bases, and 17 bases lay in between. This CDR3 is CASSPRPGEGYGYTF. For the CDR3, the DNA is TGTGCCAGCAGCCCTAGGCCCGGGGAGGGCTATGGCTACACCTTC.

The DNA of the CDR3 is TGCAGTGCTAGCGACCGGGCTAGCGTCTCCTACGAGCAGTACTTC. Translation: CSASDRASVSYEQYF. V and J are TRBV20-1 and TRBJ2-7; TRBD2 is a possible D gene (6 bases). V was clipped by 3 bases and J by 0 bases, with 15 bases between them. Germline CDR1 is DFQATT and CDR2 is SNEGSKA (reference sequence). This CDR3 region has 15 residues.

This clonotype has only a few counts. The V call is TRBV9, the J call TRBJ2-2; 12 nucleotides line up with TRBD1. Per germline, CDR1 SGDLS and CDR2 YYNGEE. The CDR3 contains 17 residues. The ends lost 5 bases at V and 4 bases at J; junction bases unmatched: 9. The CDR3 bases are TGTGCCAGCAGTTACCCCGAGGGACAGGGGGCCACCGGGGAGCTGTTTTTT. This translates into CASSYPEGQGATGELFF.

This clonotype was found many times. The V gene is TRBV12-3 or TRBV12-4, the J gene TRBJ1-2, with D possibly TRBD1 on 6 matching bases. The V end lost 3 bases, the J end lost 4 bases, and 9 bases lay between the germline ends. This CDR3 has 13 amino acids. The CDR3, as DNA: TGTGCCAGCAGTTTCGGACAGTTCTATGGCTACACCTTC. As protein: CASSFGQFYGYTF.

This chain connects TRBV7-7 to TRBJ2-5, with TRBD1 identical over 7 bases. The ends lost 5 bases at V and 2 bases at J; junction bases unmatched: 8. The CDR3 has 15 amino acids. The germline CDR1 and CDR2 sequences are SSHAT and FNYEAQ (reference sequence). CDR3 nucleotides: TGTGCCAGCAGCCGTCCCGGGACAGAGCAAGAGACCCAGTACTTC. This codes for CASSRPGTEQETQYF.

This clonotype came up once. The chain employs TRBV20-1 and TRBJ2-7; TRBD1 might be the D (5 bases). Germline V lookup: CDR1 DFQATT, CDR2 SNEGSKA (reference sequence). This CDR3 is built from 14 residues. Deletions cut 0 bases from V and 0 bases from J, with 9 bases between. CDR3 in DNA: TGCAGTGCTAGAGATCCGGACAACTCCTACGAGCAGTACTTC. The encoded protein is CSARDPDNSYEQYF.

This clonotype was seen only once. In DNA, the CDR3 is TGTGCCATCAGTGGTGGGACAATAGGGACTAGCGGGCGCACAGATACGCAGTATTTT. Translation: CAISGGTIGTSGRTDTQYF. The chain has TRBV10-3 and TRBJ2-3; 12 nucleotides match TRBD2. V shed 4 bases and J 1 base; nucleotides not matched to a gene: 12. CDR1 is ENHRY and CDR2 is SYGVKD in the germline V gene. The CDR3 has 19 amino acids.

The J gene is TRBJ2-7, the V gene TRBV20-1; D possibly corresponds to TRBD2 (6 bases). The better agreement between TRBJ2-1 and the DNA end casts doubt on the J call. CDR1 is DFQATT and CDR2 is SNEGSKA in the germline V gene (reference sequence). The CDR3 has 14 amino acids. The CDR3 DNA follows: TGCAGTGCCGAGGGGCGGGGAGGTAACAATGAGCAGTTCTTC. Its protein product is CSAEGRGGNNEQFF.

V and J are TRBV14 and TRBJ2-5; 12 bases fit TRBD2. The CDR3 is made up of 15 amino acids. The germline gives CDR1 SGHDN, CDR2 FVKESK. Unmatched junction bases numbered 4, after V lost 1 base and J lost 7 bases. CDR3 region: CASSQGTSGIRTQYF. The CDR3 nucleotides read TGTGCCAGCAGCCAAGGGACTAGCGGGATTCGGACCCAGTACTTC.

The chain combines TRBV10-2 with TRBJ2-7; no definite D call. The CDR3 spans 13 residues. V lost 1 base and J 5 bases, leaving 9 bases between the germline ends. The germline gives CDR1 WSHSY, CDR2 SAAADI. In nucleotides, the CDR3 is TGCGCCAGCAGTGAGTGGGAAGCTAACGAGCAGTACTTC. Protein product: CASSEWEANEQYF.

J is TRBJ2-7 and V is TRBV7-9; 10 positions agree with TRBD2. There are 14 residues in the CDR3. The junction had 4 bases not matched to a gene; V was cut back by 5 bases and J by 3 bases. Germline V gives CDR1 SEHNR, CDR2 FQNEAQ (reference sequence). The CDR3: CASSPSGRDYEQYF. The DNA of the CDR3 is TGTGCCAGCAGCCCCAGCGGGAGGGACTACGAGCAGTACTTC.

In its sample, this clonotype was seen many times. The gene calls are TRBV9 and TRBJ1-1, with no clear D. This CDR3 comprises 12 residues. With 3 bases removed from V and 6 bases from J, the gap between germline ends came to 9 bases. Germline CDR1 SGDLS, CDR2 YYNGEE. The CDR3 nucleotides read TGTGCCAGCAGCGGGCCCGGACCTGAAGCTTTCTTT. This gives the protein CASSGPGPEAFF.

The chain recombines TRBV5-4 with TRBJ2-7, with 12 bases fitting TRBD1. Germline V gene lookup returns CDR1 SGHNT and CDR2 YYREEE (reference sequence). The CDR3 length is 13 residues. Losses at the gene ends were 5 bases for V and 5 bases for J; bases not matched to a gene: 2. CDR3 bases: TGTGCCAGCAGGGGGACAGGGGGCAACGAGCAGTACTTC. Translation: CASRGTGGNEQYF.

This clonotype was seen many times. The rearrangement links TRBV6-2 or TRBV6-3 to TRBJ1-2; 7 nucleotides match TRBD1. The CDR3 is 13 residues long. After removal of 5 bases from V and 6 bases from J, the junction contained 6 bases not matched to a gene. Germline V gives CDR1 MNHEY, CDR2 SVGEGT. The CDR3, as DNA: TGTGCCAGCAGTCCTCGGACAGGCCATGGCTACACCTTC. It is translated as CASSPRTGHGYTF.

There are many counts of this clonotype. The rearrangement joins TRBV7-2 to TRBJ1-2; no clear D. The CDR3 covers 15 residues. CDR1 SGHTA and CDR2 FQGNSA come from the germline V gene. The V and J ends lost 2 bases and 0 bases respectively, with 10 bases between them. The CDR3 is CASSLIQNSNYGYTF. CDR3 in DNA: TGTGCCAGCAGCTTAATACAGAACTCTAACTATGGCTACACCTTC.

This chain joins TRBV24-1 and TRBJ2-7; 7 bases are a match to TRBD1. V dropped 6 bases and J dropped 0; count of bases not matched to a gene: 7. Germline assignment: CDR1 KGHDR and CDR2 SFDVKD. The CDR3 extends over 15 amino acids. The CDR3 nucleotides are TGTGCCACCAGTTATGGTGGGGACAGCTCCTACGAGCAGTACTTC. Translated, it gives CATSYGGDSSYEQYF.

The rearrangement uses TRBV10-3 and TRBJ2-5, with 9 bases that match TRBD2. Germline lookup yields CDR1 ENHRY and CDR2 SYGVKD. This CDR3 spans 16 amino acids. The V gene end was trimmed by 2 bases and the J gene end by 5 bases; junction bases not matched to a gene: 9. The chain's CDR3 is CAISEPGTAGGETQYF. CDR3 sequence (DNA): TGTGCCATCAGTGAGCCTGGGACAGCGGGAGGCGAGACCCAGTACTTC.

The V and J genes are TRBV29-1 and TRBJ2-5; possible D gene TRBD2, 5 bases. The CDR3 has 11 residues. The germline V gene has CDR1 SQVTM and CDR2 ANQGSEA. The V and J ends lost 4 bases and 10 bases respectively, with 13 bases between them. In DNA form, the CDR3 reads TGCAGCGTTGCCCGATTCGGGGTCCAGTACTTC. This sequence encodes CSVARFGVQYF.

The V gene is TRBV6-5, the J gene TRBJ2-7; no firm D call. Germline V gene data show CDR1 as MNHEY and CDR2 as SVGAGI. Trimming shortened V by 4 bases and J by 7 bases, and 14 bases separated the two germline ends. There are 13 residues in the CDR3. The CDR3 bases are TGTGCCAGCAGTTTAGGACGGACCTGTGAGCAGTACTTC. It encodes CASSLGRTCEQYF.

CDR3 DNA: TGTGCCAGCAGTTACGGTGGGAGCGGAGATACGCAGTATTTT. Amino acid sequence: CASSYGGSGDTQYF. The rearrangement joins TRBV7-8 to TRBJ2-3; tentative D call: TRBD2 (5 bases). The CDR3 runs 14 residues. Deletions cut 6 bases from V and 5 bases from J, with 15 bases between. Germline CDR1 is SGHVS and CDR2 is FQNEAQ.

Note on this clonotype: Sequence at one end of the junction differs from germline and may be a read error. The chain employs TRBV2 and TRBJ1-2, with D possibly TRBD1 on 5 matching bases. Germline V lookup: CDR1 SNHLY, CDR2 FYNNEI. This CDR3 spans 14 amino acids. CDR3 sequence reads: CASSGQISLYGHTF. CDR3 DNA: TGTGCCAGCAGTGGACAGATCTCCCTCTATGGCCACACCTTC. Full variable domain (missing parts from reference TRBV2 and TRBJ1-2): EPEVTQTPSHQVTQMGQEVILRCVPISNHLYFYWYRQILGQKVEFLVSFYNNEISEKSEIFDDQFSVERPDGSNFTLKIRSTKLEDSAMYFCASSGQISLYGHTFGSGTRLTVV.

CDR3 sequence: CSARASAYNEQYF. As DNA, the CDR3 is TGCAGTGCTAGGGCTAGCGCCTACAATGAGCAGTACTTC. The V gene is TRBV20-1, the J gene TRBJ2-5; tentative D call: TRBD2 (6 bases). V lost 3 bases and J lost 11, with 19 bases in between. CDR3 length: 13 amino acids. CDR1 DFQATT and CDR2 SNEGSKA come from the germline V gene (reference sequence).

This chain links TRBV6-2 or TRBV6-3 with TRBJ2-2, with D tentatively TRBD2 (6 bases). The length of the CDR3 is 17 residues. CDR1 MNHEY and CDR2 SVGEGT come from the germline V gene. V was pared by 2 bases and J by 4 bases, with 17 bases between. The CDR3 DNA reads TGTGCCAGCAGTTACGGCGGGGCCTTGACTGCCACCGGGGAGCTGTTTTTT. Its translation is CASSYGGALTATGELFF.

The sample holds many counts of this clonotype. The J gene is TRBJ1-6, the V gene TRBV27; 8 positions agree with TRBD1. V was pared by 5 bases and J by 9 bases, with 3 bases of the junction left unmatched. Germline assignment: CDR1 MNHEY and CDR2 SMNVEV (reference sequence). This CDR3 region has 13 residues. In DNA, the CDR3 is TGTGCCAGCAGTCAGGGGGCCAGTTCACCCCTCCACTTT. Its protein product is CASSQGASSPLHF.

In its sample, this clonotype was seen many times. The chain combines TRBV13 with TRBJ2-5; no clear D gene. Germline CDR1 reads PRHDT; CDR2 reads FYEKMQ (reference sequence). The CDR3 loop spans 13 amino acids. The V and J ends lost 3 bases and 3 bases respectively, with 8 bases between them. The CDR3 loop is CASSLGRKETQYF. The CDR3 coding sequence is TGTGCCAGCAGCTTGGGCAGGAAAGAGACCCAGTACTTC.

The V and J genes are TRBV10-3 and TRBJ2-7; perhaps TRBD2 as D (5 bases). Trimming left V 0 bases short and J 2 bases short, with 17 bases between. CDR1 ENHRY and CDR2 SYGVKD come from the germline V gene. The CDR3 contains 17 residues. This CDR3 reads CAISESAQDSSAYEQYF. The DNA of the CDR3 is TGTGCCATCAGTGAGTCGGCCCAGGACTCGTCTGCCTACGAGCAGTACTTC.

This clonotype was detected a few times. The chain uses TRBV2 and TRBJ2-4; unclear D gene. The germline V gene has CDR1 SNHLY and CDR2 FYNNEI. V was shortened by 3 bases and J by 0 bases, with 12 bases between the two germline ends. There are 16 residues in the CDR3. This CDR3 is CASSEAVWVAKNIQYF. The CDR3 DNA reads as TGTGCCAGCAGTGAGGCTGTGTGGGTAGCCAAAAACATTCAGTACTTC.

There are many counts of this clonotype. The chain carries TRBV7-2 and TRBJ2-2; D is perhaps TRBD2 (5 bases). CDR1 is SGHTA and CDR2 is FQGNSA in the germline V gene. Trimming took 4 bases from V and 7 from J, leaving 13 bases between them. This CDR3 spans 14 amino acids. CDR3 sequence (DNA): TGTGCCAGCAGCTCCACACCGGGGTACGGGGAGCTGTTTTTT. Its protein product is CASSSTPGYGELFF.